The T cell receptor beta chain described here comes from a study of T cell responses to AZD1222 COVID-19 vaccine. Notes on the study in general: Researchers took repertoire samples only after the peak T cell response had come.

Measured with immunoSEQ multiplex PCR; TCRdb has only the in-frame clones, and not every one. The data contain 130,000 to 150,000 clones, just over 90% of them seen just once; the ten biggest clones take up roughly 3.2%. As regards this clone: The target antigen is unknown.

This receptor was identified in an adult in good health. The sequencing here drew on peripheral blood, taken on day 0 of AZD1222 vaccination.

CDR3 protein: CASRITGTTYNEQFF. DNA of the CDR3: TGTGCCAGCAGGATAACCGGGACTACCTACAATGAGCAGTTCTTC. The chain has TRBV6-5 and TRBJ2-1; 7 bases map to TRBD2. The CDR3 loop spans 15 amino acids. J gave up 2 bases and V 6 bases, and 7 bases lay outside the gene matches. Germline CDR1 MNHEY, CDR2 SVGAGI.